The sequence of this TCR beta chain was determined in a study of CD8 T cells in Susac syndrome. General observations from the study: The study's TCR sequencing and HLA analysis covered a relatively small number of individuals, and the study acknowledged this.

From blood CD8+ and CD4+ T cells, the TCR beta chain was sequenced. TEMRA cells were FACS-enriched and CD8+ and CD4+ T cells negatively isolated. As to this clonotype: Its antigen is undetermined.

An input of roughly 0.5 to 1 ug of RNA was subjected to reverse transcription using random hexamers. The immunoSEQ assay covered 54 Vbeta and 13 Jbeta segments for CDR3. TCRdb re-called the immunoSEQ multiplex PCR reads with MiXCR, one entry per CDR3 protein. The profile covers fewer than 350,000 distinct CDR3 sequences, with 70% to 90% appearing a single time and roughly 0.2% taken by the ten largest. There are 14 residues in the CDR3. V lost 9 bases and J 0 bases, leaving 14 bases between the germline ends. Germline V gene data show CDR1 as LNHDA and CDR2 as SQIVND (reference sequence). Sequencing was carried out using CD8+ T cells from PBMCs. The TCR sequence derives from a human donor with multiple sclerosis. The chain uses TRBV19 and TRBJ1-1, with D possibly being TRBD1 (5 bases). CDR3 DNA: TGTGCCAGAACCGAAGACAGCTTGAACACTGAAGCTTTCTTT. Translation: CARTEDSLNTEAFF.